Given below is one T cell receptor (beta chain) in context. Its specificity is unknown. The data originate from a study of vaccination effects on CD4 cells after COVID-19. V was clipped by 8 bases and J by 3 bases, with 6 bases between them. The CDR3 runs to 10 residues. Germline V gives CDR1 SQVTM, CDR2 ANQGSEA. CD4+ T cell isolation took place after 10 days of culture. All participants had two doses of either the BNT162b2 or mRNA-1273 vaccine. Clones were sequenced by immunoSEQ multiplex PCR, and TCRdb holds only the in-frame ones, with some missing. The table shows about 66,000 clones, with just under 75% occurring only once.

The rearrangement links TRBV29-1 to TRBJ2-3; D gene uncertain. The clonotype comes from a human donor who received a COVID-19 vaccine. The sequenced sample was CD4+ T cells from PBMCs cultured without peptide, obtained after COVID-19 vaccination. The DNA for the CDR3 is TGCAGCTTAGGGACAGATACGCAGTATTTT. Protein product: CSLGTDTQYF.